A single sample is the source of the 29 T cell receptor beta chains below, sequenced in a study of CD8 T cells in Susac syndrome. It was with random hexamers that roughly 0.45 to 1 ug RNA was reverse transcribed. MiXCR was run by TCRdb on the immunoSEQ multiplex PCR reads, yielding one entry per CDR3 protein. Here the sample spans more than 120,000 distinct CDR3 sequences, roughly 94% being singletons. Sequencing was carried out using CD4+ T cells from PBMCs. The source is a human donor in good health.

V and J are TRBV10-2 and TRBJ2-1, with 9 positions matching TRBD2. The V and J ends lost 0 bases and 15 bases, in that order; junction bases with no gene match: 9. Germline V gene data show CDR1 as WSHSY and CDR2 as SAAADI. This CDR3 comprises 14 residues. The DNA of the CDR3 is TGCGCCAGCAGTGAGTCAGGGGGAGCGGGAGGTTCGTTCTTC. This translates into CASSESGGAGGSFF.

The DNA for the CDR3 is TGTGCCAGCAGTTGGACTAGCGGGATAGGCGAGCAGTACTTC. Its translation: CASSWTSGIGEQYF. V usage is TRBV27 and J usage is TRBJ2-7; 12 nucleotides line up with TRBD2. This CDR3 is built from 14 residues. Germline V lookup: CDR1 MNHEY, CDR2 SMNVEV (reference sequence). The J segment lost 6 bases and the V segment lost 4 bases, leaving 4 bases of the junction unmatched.

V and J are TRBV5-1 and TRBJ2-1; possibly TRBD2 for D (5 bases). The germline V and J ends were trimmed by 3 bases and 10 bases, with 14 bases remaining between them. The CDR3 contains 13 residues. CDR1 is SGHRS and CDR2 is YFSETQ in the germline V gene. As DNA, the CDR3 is TGCGCCAGCAGCTGGAATACGGGCGGGGAGCAGTTCTTC. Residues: CASSWNTGGEQFF.

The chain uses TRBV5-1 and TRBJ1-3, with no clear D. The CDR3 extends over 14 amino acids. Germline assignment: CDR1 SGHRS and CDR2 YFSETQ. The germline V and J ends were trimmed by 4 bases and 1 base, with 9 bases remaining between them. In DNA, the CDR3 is TGCGCCAGCAGCCCGAGGGAATCTGGAAACACCATATATTTT. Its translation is CASSPRESGNTIYF.

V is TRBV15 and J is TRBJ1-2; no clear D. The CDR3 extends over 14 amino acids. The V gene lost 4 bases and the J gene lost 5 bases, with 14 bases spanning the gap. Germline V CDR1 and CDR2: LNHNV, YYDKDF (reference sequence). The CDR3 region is CATSMLFTDYGYTF. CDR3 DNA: TGTGCCACCAGCATGCTTTTTACGGATTATGGCTACACCTTC. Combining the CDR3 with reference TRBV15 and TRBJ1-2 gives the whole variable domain DAMVIQNPRYQVTQFGKPVTLSCSQTLNHNVMYWYQQKSSQAPKLLFHYYDKDFNNEADTPDNFQSRRPNTSFCFLDIRSPGLGDTAMYLCATSMLFTDYGYTFGSGTRLTVV.

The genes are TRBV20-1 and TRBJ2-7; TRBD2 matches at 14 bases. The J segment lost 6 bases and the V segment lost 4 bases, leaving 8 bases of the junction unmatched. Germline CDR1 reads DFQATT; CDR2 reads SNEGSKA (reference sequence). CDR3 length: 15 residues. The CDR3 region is CSATGTSGRWGEQYF. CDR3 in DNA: TGCAGTGCTACCGGGACTAGCGGGAGATGGGGCGAGCAGTACTTC.

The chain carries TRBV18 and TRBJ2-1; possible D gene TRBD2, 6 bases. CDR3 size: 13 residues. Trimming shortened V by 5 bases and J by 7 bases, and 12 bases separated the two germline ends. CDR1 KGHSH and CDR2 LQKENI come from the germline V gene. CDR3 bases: TGTGCCAGCTCAGCGGGAAGGAGGAATGAGCAGTTCTTC. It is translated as CASSAGRRNEQFF.

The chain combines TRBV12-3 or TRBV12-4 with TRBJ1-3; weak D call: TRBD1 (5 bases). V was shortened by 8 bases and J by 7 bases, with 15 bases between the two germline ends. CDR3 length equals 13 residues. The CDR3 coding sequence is TGTGCCAGCTGCCGAGGGGTGTGCAACACCATATATTTT. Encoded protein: CASCRGVCNTIYF.

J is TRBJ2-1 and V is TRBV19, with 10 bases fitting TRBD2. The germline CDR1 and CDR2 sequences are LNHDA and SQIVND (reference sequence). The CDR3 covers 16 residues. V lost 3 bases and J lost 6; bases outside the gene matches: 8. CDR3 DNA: TGTGCCAGTAGTATTCAAGCGGGAGGGCCTAGCAATGAGCAGTTCTTC. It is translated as CASSIQAGGPSNEQFF.

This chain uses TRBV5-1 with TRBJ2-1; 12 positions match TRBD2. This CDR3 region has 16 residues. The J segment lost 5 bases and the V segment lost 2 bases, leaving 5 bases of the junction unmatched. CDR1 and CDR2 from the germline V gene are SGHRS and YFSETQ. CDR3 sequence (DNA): TGCGCCAGCAGCTTAACGGGGACTAGCGGGCACAATGAGCAGTTCTTC. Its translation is CASSLTGTSGHNEQFF.

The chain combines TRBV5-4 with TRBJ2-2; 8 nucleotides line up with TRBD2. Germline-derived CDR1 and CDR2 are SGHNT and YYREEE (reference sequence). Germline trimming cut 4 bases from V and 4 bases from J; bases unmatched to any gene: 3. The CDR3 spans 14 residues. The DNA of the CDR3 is TGTGCCAGCAGCGCCGGGACTAGCACCGGGGAGCTGTTTTTT. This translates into CASSAGTSTGELFF.

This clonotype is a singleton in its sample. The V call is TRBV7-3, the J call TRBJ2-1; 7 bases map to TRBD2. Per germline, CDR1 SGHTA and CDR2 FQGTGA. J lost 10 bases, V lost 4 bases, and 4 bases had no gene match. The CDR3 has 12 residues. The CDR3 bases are TGTGCCAGCAGCTCCGGACTAGGGGAGCAGTTCTTC. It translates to CASSSGLGEQFF.

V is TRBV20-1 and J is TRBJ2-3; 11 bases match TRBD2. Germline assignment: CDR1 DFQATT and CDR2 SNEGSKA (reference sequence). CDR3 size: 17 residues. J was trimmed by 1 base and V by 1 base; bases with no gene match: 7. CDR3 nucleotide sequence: TGCAGTGCTAGAGGGCTAGCGGGAGGTGGCGGCACAGATACGCAGTATTTT. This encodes CSARGLAGGGGTDTQYF.

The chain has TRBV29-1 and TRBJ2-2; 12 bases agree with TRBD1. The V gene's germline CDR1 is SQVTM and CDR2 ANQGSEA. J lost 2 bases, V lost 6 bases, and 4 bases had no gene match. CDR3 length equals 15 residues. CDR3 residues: CSVGTGGLNTGELFF. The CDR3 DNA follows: TGCAGCGTGGGGACAGGGGGCCTTAACACCGGGGAGCTGTTTTTT.

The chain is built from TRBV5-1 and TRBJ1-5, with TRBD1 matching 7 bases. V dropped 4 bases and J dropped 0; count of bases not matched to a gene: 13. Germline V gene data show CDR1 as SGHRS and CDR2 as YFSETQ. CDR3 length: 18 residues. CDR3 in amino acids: CASSPGLRDSPSNQPQHF. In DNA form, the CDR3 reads TGCGCCAGCAGCCCCGGTTTGAGGGACAGCCCTAGCAATCAGCCCCAGCATTTT.

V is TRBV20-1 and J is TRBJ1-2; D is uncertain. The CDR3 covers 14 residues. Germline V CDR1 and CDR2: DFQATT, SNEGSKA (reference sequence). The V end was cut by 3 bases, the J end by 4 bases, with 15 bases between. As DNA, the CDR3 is TGCAGTGCTAGTTCCTCCGGCTCGGTCTATGGCTACACCTTC. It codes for CSASSSGSVYGYTF.

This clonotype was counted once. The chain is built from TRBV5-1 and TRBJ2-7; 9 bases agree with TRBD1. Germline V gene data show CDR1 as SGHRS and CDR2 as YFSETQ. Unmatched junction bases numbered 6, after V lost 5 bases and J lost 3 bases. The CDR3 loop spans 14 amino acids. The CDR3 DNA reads TGCGCCAGCAGTCCCGGGACAGGGCGCTACGAGCAGTACTTC. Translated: CASSPGTGRYEQYF.

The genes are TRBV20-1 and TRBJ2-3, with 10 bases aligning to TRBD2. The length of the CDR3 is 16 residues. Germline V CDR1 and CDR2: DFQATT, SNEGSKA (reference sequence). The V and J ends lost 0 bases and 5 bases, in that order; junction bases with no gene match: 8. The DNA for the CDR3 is TGCAGTGCTAGAGATCGTCTAGCGGGAGTTATAGATACGCAGTATTTT. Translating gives CSARDRLAGVIDTQYF.

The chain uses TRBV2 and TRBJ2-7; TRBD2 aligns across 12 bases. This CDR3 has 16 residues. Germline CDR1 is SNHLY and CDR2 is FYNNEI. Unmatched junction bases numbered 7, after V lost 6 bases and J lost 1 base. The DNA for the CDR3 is TGTGCCAGCAGCCGACTAGCGGGAGTTGGTTCCTACGAGCAGTACTTC. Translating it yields CASSRLAGVGSYEQYF.

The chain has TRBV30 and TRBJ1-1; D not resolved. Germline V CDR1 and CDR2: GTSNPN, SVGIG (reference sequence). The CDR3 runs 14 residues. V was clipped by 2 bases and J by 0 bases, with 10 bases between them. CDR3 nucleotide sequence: TGTGCCTGGAGTCCTACAGTTTTGAACACTGAAGCTTTCTTT. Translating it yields CAWSPTVLNTEAFF.

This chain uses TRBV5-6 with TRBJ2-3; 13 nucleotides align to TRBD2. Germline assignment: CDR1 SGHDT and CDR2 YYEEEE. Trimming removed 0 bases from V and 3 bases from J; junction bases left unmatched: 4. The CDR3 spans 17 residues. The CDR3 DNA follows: TGTGCCAGCAGCTTGGATACGACTAGCGGGAGGACAGATACGCAGTATTTT. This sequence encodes CASSLDTTSGRTDTQYF.

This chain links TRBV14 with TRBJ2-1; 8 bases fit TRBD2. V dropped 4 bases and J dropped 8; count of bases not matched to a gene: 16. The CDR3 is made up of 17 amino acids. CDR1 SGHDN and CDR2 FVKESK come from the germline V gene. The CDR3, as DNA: TGTGCCAGCAGCCCTTGGGGAAGGGTAGCGGGAAAGGATGAGCAGTTCTTC. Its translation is CASSPWGRVAGKDEQFF.

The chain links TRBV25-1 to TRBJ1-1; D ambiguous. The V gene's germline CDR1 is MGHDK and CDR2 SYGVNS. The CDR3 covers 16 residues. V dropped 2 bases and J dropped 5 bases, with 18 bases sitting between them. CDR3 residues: CASSEVSQPGLTEAFF. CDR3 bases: TGTGCCAGCAGTGAAGTTTCACAGCCAGGTCTTACTGAAGCTTTCTTT.

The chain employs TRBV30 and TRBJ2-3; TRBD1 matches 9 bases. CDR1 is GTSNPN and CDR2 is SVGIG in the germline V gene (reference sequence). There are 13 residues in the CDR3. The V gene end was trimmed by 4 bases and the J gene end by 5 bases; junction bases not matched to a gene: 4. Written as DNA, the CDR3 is TGTGCCTGGAACAGGGGGCGTGGAGATACGCAGTATTTT. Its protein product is CAWNRGRGDTQYF.

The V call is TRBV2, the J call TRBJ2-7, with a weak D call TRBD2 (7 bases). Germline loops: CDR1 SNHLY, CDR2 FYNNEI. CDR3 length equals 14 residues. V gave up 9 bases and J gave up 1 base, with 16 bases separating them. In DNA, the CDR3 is TGTGCCAGTAGGGGGTCGGGACTATCCTACGAGCAGTACTTC. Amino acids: CASRGSGLSYEQYF. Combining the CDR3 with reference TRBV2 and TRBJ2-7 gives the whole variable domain EPEVTQTPSHQVTQMGQEVILRCVPISNHLYFYWYRQILGQKVEFLVSFYNNEISEKSEIFDDQFSVERPDGSNFTLKIRSTKLEDSAMYFCASRGSGLSYEQYFGPGTRLTVT.

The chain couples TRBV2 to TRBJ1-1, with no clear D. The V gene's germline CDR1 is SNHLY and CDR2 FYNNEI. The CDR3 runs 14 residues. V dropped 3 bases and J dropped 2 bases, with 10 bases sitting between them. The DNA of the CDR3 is TGTGCCAGCAGTGAGGTTGCACACAACACTGAAGCTTTCTTT. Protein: CASSEVAHNTEAFF.

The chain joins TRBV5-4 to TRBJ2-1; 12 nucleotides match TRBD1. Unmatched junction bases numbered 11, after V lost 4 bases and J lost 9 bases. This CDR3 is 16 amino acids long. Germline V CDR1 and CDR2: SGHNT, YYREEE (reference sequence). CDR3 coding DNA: TGTGCCAGCAGCACCCCCCGGGACAGGGGGCGAATTGAGCAGTTCTTC. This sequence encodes CASSTPRDRGRIEQFF.

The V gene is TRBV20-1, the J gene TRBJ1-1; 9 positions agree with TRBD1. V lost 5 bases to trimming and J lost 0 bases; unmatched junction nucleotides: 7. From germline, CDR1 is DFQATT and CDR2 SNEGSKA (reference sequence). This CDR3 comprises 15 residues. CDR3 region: CSAGTGRGMNTEAFF. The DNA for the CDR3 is TGCAGTGCTGGGACAGGGAGAGGGATGAACACTGAAGCTTTCTTT.

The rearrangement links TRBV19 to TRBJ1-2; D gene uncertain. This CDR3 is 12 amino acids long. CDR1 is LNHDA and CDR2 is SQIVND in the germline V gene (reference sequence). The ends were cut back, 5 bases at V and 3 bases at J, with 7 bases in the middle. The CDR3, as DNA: TGTGCCAGTAGTGCCCGGGACTATGGCTACACCTTC. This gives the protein CASSARDYGYTF.